The TCR beta chain under discussion was sequenced for a study of blood T cell repertoires in COVID-19. V lost 0 bases and J 5 bases, leaving 13 bases between the germline ends. The CDR3 length is 15 residues. CDR1 and CDR2 (germline): LGHNA, YSLEER. Measured with immunoSEQ multiplex PCR; TCRdb has only the in-frame clones, and not every one. Of approximately 120,000 clones listed, around 63% were seen once; the top ten hold roughly 2.2%. Sequenced material: peripheral blood. The origin of this receptor is a woman between 70 and 85 years old with acute or convalescent COVID-19. The V gene is TRBV4-3, the J gene TRBJ1-1; D might be TRBD1 (5 bases). CDR3 sequence: CASSQDLAGWTEAFF. In nucleotides, the CDR3 is TGCGCCAGCAGCCAAGATTTAGCAGGGTGGACTGAAGCTTTCTTT.